A single sample gave rise to the 31 T cell receptor beta chains below, sequenced in a study of blood T cell repertoires in COVID-19. The table came from immunoSEQ multiplex PCR; TCRdb's copy has only in-frame clones and leaves some out. The table shows 150,000 to 200,000 clones, with over 80% occurring only once. Sample: PBMCs or T cells enriched from blood (not recorded which). The receptor source for this set is a woman aged 25 to 45 who had been exposed to COVID-19.

The CDR3 region is CASSIGQSNYGYTF. CDR3 bases: TGTGCCAGCAGCATTGGACAGTCTAACTATGGCTACACCTTC. V is TRBV9 and J is TRBJ1-2; possibly TRBD1 for D (6 bases). Trimming left V 4 bases short and J 0 bases short, with 10 bases between. The CDR3 extends over 14 amino acids. Looked up from germline, CDR1 is SGDLS and CDR2 is YYNGEE.

This rearrangement joins TRBV7-9 to TRBJ2-2; 7 bases fit TRBD1. V lost 3 bases to trimming and J lost 2 bases; unmatched junction nucleotides: 3. The CDR3 is 15 amino acids. The germline CDR1 and CDR2 sequences are SEHNR and FQNEAQ (reference sequence). CDR3 loop: CASSLGQKNTGELFF. DNA for the CDR3: TGTGCCAGCAGCTTGGGACAGAAAAACACCGGGGAGCTGTTTTTT.

The V gene is TRBV5-1, the J gene TRBJ1-3; TRBD1 aligns across 8 bases. Per the germline V gene, CDR1 is SGHRS and CDR2 is YFSETQ. CDR3 length: 17 residues. J lost 1 base, V lost 3 bases, and 9 bases had no gene match. The CDR3 is CASSSTGTGSSGNTIYF. CDR3 in DNA: TGCGCCAGCAGCTCAACCGGGACAGGTTCATCTGGAAACACCATATATTTT.

The rearrangement joins TRBV11-2 to TRBJ1-2; TRBD1 matches 11 bases. Looked up from germline, CDR1 is SGHAT and CDR2 is FQNNGV. The trim removed 5 bases at V and 7 bases at J, leaving 9 bases unmatched. This CDR3 region has 15 residues. The CDR3 region has the DNA TGTGCCAGCAGCGGCCTTTCGGACAGGGGGCCTGGCTACACCTTC. Protein product: CASSGLSDRGPGYTF.

V and J are TRBV10-3 and TRBJ2-3, with 9 bases fitting TRBD2. The CDR3 length is 14 residues. Per germline, CDR1 ENHRY and CDR2 SYGVKD. Germline trimming cut 10 bases from V and 3 bases from J; bases unmatched to any gene: 8. The CDR3 nucleotides are TGTGCCACCGACATAAGCGGGGGGACAGATACGCAGTATTTT. It specifies CATDISGGTDTQYF.

This rearrangement joins TRBV19 to TRBJ2-7; 7 nucleotides agree with TRBD2. Germline V gene sequence: CDR1 LNHDA, CDR2 SQIVND (reference sequence). This CDR3 is built from 13 residues. Germline trimming cut 9 bases from V and 0 bases from J; bases unmatched to any gene: 5. The CDR3 nucleotides read TGTGCCAGCAAGGGACTATACTCCTACGAGCAGTACTTC. This gives the protein CASKGLYSYEQYF. The complete variable domain, with remaining parts taken from reference TRBV19 and TRBJ2-7, reads DGGITQSPKYLFRKEGQNVTLSCEQNLNHDAMYWYRQDPGQGLRLIYYSQIVNDFQKGDIAEGYSVSREKKESFPLTVTSAQKNPTAFYLCASKGLYSYEQYFGPGTRLTVT.

The chain couples TRBV27 to TRBJ2-7, with 8 bases fitting TRBD1. V gave up 2 bases and J gave up 7 bases; unmatched junction bases: 7. The CDR3 loop spans 14 amino acids. Germline CDR1 reads MNHEY; CDR2 reads SMNVEV (reference sequence). The CDR3 DNA reads TGTGCCAGCAGTTTAGGGCCAGGGGGCGGAGAGCAGTACTTC. Translation gives CASSLGPGGGEQYF.

This chain uses TRBV7-8 with TRBJ2-1, with 7 bases that match TRBD2. The CDR3 runs to 12 residues. CDR1 and CDR2 (germline): SGHVS, FQNEAQ. Losses at the gene ends were 5 bases for V and 10 bases for J; bases not matched to a gene: 5. CDR3 residues: CASSLDGREQFF. CDR3 sequence (DNA): TGTGCCAGCAGCCTGGACGGGAGGGAGCAGTTCTTC.

As for this clone: Relative to the germline gene, one junction end is altered; a read error may explain this. The chain combines TRBV5-1 with TRBJ1-1; 9 nucleotides line up with TRBD1. The CDR3 contains 15 residues. CDR1 and CDR2 from the germline V gene are SGHRS and YFSETQ. CDR3 sequence reads: CASRLVTTGGTEAFF. The CDR3 bases are TGCGCCAGCAGGTTGGTGACGACAGGGGGCACTGAAGCTTTCTTT.

A single count supports this clone. J is TRBJ2-1 and V is TRBV9, with 8 bases that match TRBD2. CDR3 length: 15 residues. Germline CDR1 reads SGDLS; CDR2 reads YYNGEE. Unmatched junction bases numbered 8, after V lost 1 base and J lost 8 bases. CDR3 sequence (DNA): TGTGCCAGCAGCGTACGGGGGGGCGATTCCCATGAGCAGTTCTTC. Translation gives CASSVRGGDSHEQFF.

This clone was picked up a small number of times. CDR3 coding DNA: TGCAGTGCTGAGAGACTGAACGAGCAGTACTTC. It yields the protein CSAERLNEQYF. The gene calls are TRBV20-1 and TRBJ2-7; no clear D. V lost 5 bases to trimming and J lost 5 bases, with 10 bases between them. Looked up from germline, CDR1 is DFQATT and CDR2 is SNEGSKA (reference sequence). The CDR3 length is 11 residues.

The chain uses TRBV5-1 and TRBJ1-2; D might be TRBD1 (5 bases). Looked up from germline, CDR1 is SGHRS and CDR2 is YFSETQ. The ends were cut back, 0 bases at V and 0 bases at J, with 6 bases in the middle. The CDR3 consists of 14 residues. The CDR3 here is CASSLVTANYGYTF. CDR3 sequence (DNA): TGCGCCAGCAGCTTGGTGACAGCTAACTATGGCTACACCTTC.

The chain has TRBV4-1 and TRBJ2-1; maybe TRBD2 (5 bases). The CDR3 spans 16 residues. V lost 3 bases and J 7 bases, leaving 19 bases between the germline ends. Germline assignment: CDR1 MGHRA and CDR2 YSYEKL. The CDR3 nucleotides are TGCGCCAGCAGCCAGTATCCAATTCGGGGAGAAAATGAGCAGTTCTTC. This translates into CASSQYPIRGENEQFF.

The chain is built from TRBV5-1 and TRBJ1-2, with 7 bases fitting TRBD1. V lost 5 bases to trimming and J lost 2 bases; unmatched junction nucleotides: 12. The germline V gene has CDR1 SGHRS and CDR2 YFSETQ. The CDR3 loop spans 16 amino acids. CDR3 protein: CASRDFRDSSNYGYTF. The CDR3 DNA reads TGCGCCAGCAGGGATTTTAGGGACAGCTCAAACTATGGCTACACCTTC.

The V call is TRBV5-1, the J call TRBJ2-7; possible D gene TRBD1, 6 bases. V was shortened by 4 bases and J by 6 bases, with 17 bases between the two germline ends. This CDR3 contains 14 residues. Germline V gene data show CDR1 as SGHRS and CDR2 as YFSETQ. The CDR3 spells CASSGSRGAAEQYF. The CDR3 DNA reads as TGCGCCAGCAGCGGAAGCAGGGGCGCAGCCGAGCAGTACTTC.

The rearrangement links TRBV3-1 (or the pseudogene TRBV3-2) to TRBJ2-3; 9 nucleotides match TRBD2. Germline values: CDR1 LGHDT, CDR2 YNNKEL (reference sequence). Germline trimming cut 6 bases from V and 6 bases from J; bases unmatched to any gene: 10. The CDR3 is 15 amino acids. The CDR3: CASRQLGLAPDTQYF. The CDR3 DNA sequence: TGTGCCAGCAGGCAATTGGGACTAGCACCGGATACGCAGTATTTT.

The J gene is TRBJ1-2, the V gene TRBV7-9; 7 bases agree with TRBD1. V shed 4 bases and J 10 bases; nucleotides not matched to a gene: 6. CDR3 length: 12 amino acids. Looked up from germline, CDR1 is SEHNR and CDR2 is FQNEAQ (reference sequence). CDR3 sequence: CASSSDRVVYTF. DNA of the CDR3: TGTGCCAGCAGCTCCGACAGGGTTGTCTACACCTTC.

The chain is built from TRBV9 and TRBJ2-7; D might be TRBD2 (5 bases). This CDR3 has 16 residues. The germline CDR1 and CDR2 sequences are SGDLS and YYNGEE. V lost 0 bases and J 0 bases, leaving 13 bases between the germline ends. Here the CDR3 DNA reads TGTGCCAGCAGCGTAGACGCGGGCTCAAGCTCCTACGAGCAGTACTTC. This encodes CASSVDAGSSSYEQYF.

The chain couples TRBV27 to TRBJ2-1, with D tentatively TRBD1 (6 bases). Trimming took 3 bases from V and 3 from J, leaving 12 bases between them. This CDR3 contains 15 residues. Germline V CDR1 and CDR2: MNHEY, SMNVEV (reference sequence). Here the CDR3 reads CASSFWTVGYNEQFF. The CDR3 region has the DNA TGTGCCAGCAGTTTTTGGACAGTCGGCTACAATGAGCAGTTCTTC.

This chain links TRBV10-1 with TRBJ2-1, with 10 bases matching TRBD2. Losses at the gene ends were 10 bases for V and 7 bases for J; bases not matched to a gene: 7. The CDR3 loop spans 13 amino acids. Germline V lookup: CDR1 WNHNN, CDR2 SYGVQD (reference sequence). CDR3 nucleotides: TGCGCCACAGCGGGGGGGCCGAGGAATGAGCAGTTCTTC. It translates to CATAGGPRNEQFF.

The rearrangement uses TRBV19 and TRBJ2-2; D may be TRBD1 (5 bases). The CDR3 contains 14 residues. Germline-derived CDR1 and CDR2 are LNHDA and SQIVND (reference sequence). V shed 8 bases and J shed 0 bases, with 10 bases lying between them. The CDR3 region has the DNA TGTGCCAGTCGACAGATACCGAACACCGGGGAGCTGTTTTTT. It translates to CASRQIPNTGELFF. The variable domain in full, completed from reference TRBV19 and TRBJ2-2, reads DGGITQSPKYLFRKEGQNVTLSCEQNLNHDAMYWYRQDPGQGLRLIYYSQIVNDFQKGDIAEGYSVSREKKESFPLTVTSAQKNPTAFYLCASRQIPNTGELFFGEGSRLTVL.

V usage is TRBV4-1 and J usage is TRBJ2-1; 8 nucleotides agree with TRBD2. Germline CDR1 MGHRA, CDR2 YSYEKL. V lost 1 base and J lost 7; bases outside the gene matches: 18. The CDR3 is made up of 19 amino acids. The CDR3 spells CASSQVGVMRGAKGNEQFF. The DNA for the CDR3 is TGCGCCAGCAGCCAAGTAGGGGTCATGCGGGGGGCCAAAGGGAATGAGCAGTTCTTC.

This rearrangement joins TRBV29-1 to TRBJ2-1; tentative D call: TRBD2 (6 bases). The CDR3 is made up of 13 amino acids. Germline assignment: CDR1 SQVTM and CDR2 ANQGSEA. The V end was cut by 3 bases, the J end by 6 bases, with 12 bases between. The CDR3 DNA reads TGCAGCGTTGAGGCGGGGAGAAGCAATGAGCAGTTCTTC. It encodes CSVEAGRSNEQFF.

The V gene is TRBV10-2, the J gene TRBJ2-5; 10 bases match TRBD2. The trim removed 5 bases at V and 5 bases at J, leaving 5 bases unmatched. Germline V CDR1 and CDR2: WSHSY, SAAADI. The CDR3 runs 14 residues. CDR3 DNA sequence: TGCGCCAGCAGTTCAGCGGGGGGGCGGGAGACCCAGTACTTC. It specifies CASSSAGGRETQYF.

V and J are TRBV11-3 and TRBJ2-2; D is ambiguous. This CDR3 comprises 13 residues. Trimming left V 2 bases short and J 5 bases short, with 6 bases between. Germline-derived CDR1 and CDR2 are SGHNT and YENEEA. The CDR3 region has the DNA TGTGCCAGCAGCTTACGGGTAACCGGGGAGCTGTTTTTT. It translates to CASSLRVTGELFF.

In nucleotides, the CDR3 is TGTGCCAGCAGTTTGCTGCCTATCTTGAACACTGAAGCTTTCTTT. Protein: CASSLLPILNTEAFF. The chain has TRBV27 and TRBJ1-1; D not resolved. The CDR3 extends over 15 amino acids. Deletions cut 3 bases from V and 0 bases from J, with 11 bases between. Germline-derived CDR1 and CDR2 are MNHEY and SMNVEV (reference sequence).

V and J are TRBV3-1 (or the pseudogene TRBV3-2) and TRBJ1-4, with a tentative D call TRBD1 (5 bases). The CDR3 has 14 residues. Germline V gene lookup returns CDR1 LGHDT and CDR2 YNNKEL (reference sequence). The V gene lost 1 base and the J gene lost 7 bases, with 10 bases spanning the gap. This chain's CDR3 is CASSQVGGREKLFF. The CDR3 DNA is TGTGCCAGCAGCCAAGTCGGGGGACGTGAAAAACTGTTTTTT.

The J gene is TRBJ1-5, the V gene TRBV9; D is uncertain. Germline loops: CDR1 SGDLS, CDR2 YYNGEE. With 4 bases removed from V and 10 bases from J, the gap between germline ends came to 12 bases. The CDR3 totals 12 residues. CDR3 sequence: CASSLGPQPQHF. The CDR3 coding sequence is TGTGCCAGCAGCTTGGGCCCACAACCCCAGCATTTT.

This clone has more than one count but fewer than ten. V is TRBV7-2 and J is TRBJ1-1; no firm D call. The germline gives CDR1 SGHTA, CDR2 FQGNSA. V gave up 1 base and J gave up 3 bases, with 15 bases separating them. The CDR3 sequence is 16 residues long. The CDR3 sequence: CASSLVVPGGDTEAFF. CDR3 coding DNA: TGTGCCAGCAGCTTAGTTGTTCCAGGAGGAGACACTGAAGCTTTCTTT.

This chain joins TRBV6-5 and TRBJ2-5; 7 nucleotides align to TRBD2. Germline V gives CDR1 MNHEY, CDR2 SVGAGI. V lost 0 bases, J lost 4 bases, and 5 bases stayed unmatched. This CDR3 comprises 15 residues. CDR3 in amino acids: CASSYSVGGGETQYF. CDR3 nucleotides: TGTGCCAGCAGTTACTCCGTGGGGGGGGGAGAGACCCAGTACTTC.

The CDR3 sequence is CASVNELGGKSTDTQYF. DNA of the CDR3: TGTGCTAGTGTCAACGAATTGGGGGGAAAGAGCACAGATACGCAGTATTTT. The chain uses TRBV12-5 and TRBJ2-3, with D perhaps matching TRBD2 (6 bases). The CDR3 loop spans 17 amino acids. CDR1 and CDR2 from the germline V gene are LGHNT and FRNRAP. Trimming left V 7 bases short and J 0 bases short, with 20 bases between.